The entry below gives a single TCR beta chain sequence along with its context. Antigen specificity is unknown. This record belongs to a study of tumor-infiltrating lymphocytes in primary liver carcinoma. Study overall: The study enrolled male and female patients aged 30 to 69 years. Sample yields of productive TCRbeta reads, ranging from roughly 3.5 to 7.13 million, were similar across tissue types.

The V gene's germline CDR1 is LNHDA and CDR2 SQIVND (reference sequence). Trimming pared 4 bases from V and 3 bases from J, leaving 13 bases between. The CDR3 loop spans 14 amino acids. Study outcomes and limitations: The top-250-clone fraction was significantly higher in tumors than in blood (p = 0.039). The overlap of tumor-adjacent and tumor-blood pairs was smaller than that of tumor region pairs.

Total RNA amounting to roughly 480 ng was the source from which TCR beta cDNA was made with a constant-region primer. Nested multiplex PCR, run for three rounds with slightly modified ARM-PCR, yielded TCR beta libraries. PCR rounds one and two used TRBV1-TRBV30 forward primers with a C-beta reverse primer for 10 cycles each. In TCRdb, the multiplex PCR reads were re-called with MiXCR into one record per CDR3 protein. The sample records 90,000 to 150,000 distinct CDR3 sequences, nearly 70% being singletons. For each extraction, RNA and DNA were obtained together from around 20-30 mg of unsorted bulk tissue.

This TCR was sampled from a woman aged 55-69 years with primary liver carcinoma and hepatitis B virus infection. The sample comprised tumor-adjacent normal liver tissue. J is TRBJ2-7 and V is TRBV19; no reliable D call. The CDR3 DNA follows: TGTGCCAGTAGTAGGGCGTGTCCCTTCTACGAGCAGTACTTC. This gives the protein CASSRACPFYEQYF.